Below are 8 T cell receptor beta chains sequenced from a single sample in a study of early T cells in non-severe SARS-CoV-2 infection. TCRdb re-called the 5' RACE reads through MiXCR, storing one row per CDR3 protein. The sample records 85,000 to 120,000 distinct CDR3 sequences, around 14% being singletons. The sequencing sample was made of whole blood. These receptors all stem from an adult who was a healthcare worker with PCR-confirmed SARS-CoV-2 infection or an uninfected control (not recorded which).

The chain carries TRBV3-1 and TRBJ2-1; D not certain. The V gene's germline CDR1 is LGHDT and CDR2 YNNKEL (reference sequence). V lost 0 bases to trimming and J lost 3 bases, with 6 bases between them. CDR3 size: 14 residues. The CDR3, as DNA: TGTGCCAGCAGCCAAGAGCCCATCTACAATGAGCAGTTCTTC. Translation: CASSQEPIYNEQFF.

This clonotype has a handful of counts. The rearrangement links TRBV28 to TRBJ1-1; D is unclear. Per germline, CDR1 MDHEN and CDR2 SYDVKM. There are 10 residues in the CDR3. Trimming left V 3 bases short and J 8 bases short, with 4 bases between. This CDR3 reads CASSLGEAFF. The CDR3 coding sequence is TGTGCCAGCAGTTTGGGGGAAGCTTTCTTT.

In this sample, this clonotype turned up a few times. The J gene is TRBJ1-1, the V gene TRBV29-1; tentatively, D is TRBD1 (5 bases). The CDR3 consists of 13 residues. V was trimmed by 7 bases and J by 5 bases, leaving 17 bases between them. The V gene's germline CDR1 is SQVTM and CDR2 ANQGSEA. In DNA form, the CDR3 reads TGCAGCGCCTGGGCTGGACATCGGACTGAAGCTTTCTTT. Its protein is CSAWAGHRTEAFF.

This clonotype was observed many times. V and J are TRBV13 and TRBJ2-7; 7 bases are a match to TRBD1. The CDR3 loop spans 14 amino acids. V dropped 5 bases and J dropped 3; count of bases not matched to a gene: 7. CDR1 is PRHDT, CDR2 FYEKMQ, per germline (reference sequence). CDR3: CASSTHGTDYEQYF. The CDR3 DNA sequence: TGTGCCAGCAGCACACACGGGACAGACTACGAGCAGTACTTC.

For this clonotype: A much larger clone lies one base from this, so it may be a read error. The chain employs TRBV7-2 and TRBJ2-1; D is possibly TRBD1 (6 bases). The CDR3 runs to 17 residues. V lost 1 base, J lost 6 bases, and 19 bases lay in between. In germline, CDR1 is SGHTA, CDR2 FQGNSA. CDR3 amino acids: CASSLVRDRTRINEQFF. The DNA for the CDR3 is TGTGCCAGCAGCTTAGTCCGTGACAGGACAAGGATCAATGAGCAGTTCTTC.

In this sample, this clonotype turned up a few times. This chain links TRBV28 with TRBJ2-2; 14 nucleotides agree with TRBD2. In germline, CDR1 is MDHEN, CDR2 SYDVKM. The V segment lost 5 bases and the J segment 4 bases; nucleotides outside the gene matches: 6. The CDR3 is 17 residues long. CDR3 protein: CASSPGTSGRGTGELFF. The CDR3, as DNA: TGTGCCAGCAGTCCCGGGACTAGCGGGAGAGGCACCGGGGAGCTGTTTTTT.

The rearrangement uses TRBV7-2 and TRBJ2-5; no clear D. This CDR3 has 14 amino acids. V was pared by 6 bases and J by 2 bases, with 13 bases between. Germline lookup yields CDR1 SGHTA and CDR2 FQGNSA. The CDR3 sequence is CASSKRGPQETQYF. CDR3 nucleotide sequence: TGTGCCAGCAGTAAGCGAGGCCCACAAGAGACCCAGTACTTC.

The J gene is TRBJ2-3, the V gene TRBV11-2; D ambiguous. Trimming removed 6 bases at V and 8 bases at J, with 18 bases between. The length of the CDR3 is 14 residues. From germline, CDR1 is SGHAT and CDR2 FQNNGV. The CDR3 loop is CASRPNPSSGTQYF. CDR3 coding DNA: TGTGCCAGCAGGCCAAACCCTAGTTCCGGTACGCAGTATTTT.